The clone carrying this T cell receptor (beta chain) has a handful of counts. Its antigen is still unknown. Coverage ceases 3 residues before the CDR3 finishes, and the germline J gene fills in the end. Repertoires were generated with immunoSEQ multiplex PCR, while TCRdb's copy carries only in-frame clones and drops some. Singletons are absent from the sample, which has roughly 32,000 clones. This CDR3 is 13 amino acids long. The trim removed 6 bases at V and 3 bases at J, leaving 0 bases unmatched. Germline lookup yields CDR1 SGHAT and CDR2 FQDESV (reference sequence). The source of the sample is a study of T cell clonality in common variable immunodeficiency. Study-wide results and limits: Fewer TCRbeta clones were shared among CVID subjects than controls.

The sample consisted of peripheral blood mononuclear cells. The V gene is TRBV11-1, the J gene TRBJ1-1; TRBD1 aligns across 11 bases. The receptor comes from a person between 18 and 70 years old in good health. The sequenced CDR3 bases are TGTGCCAGCAGGGGACAGGGGGACACTGAA. Translation: CASRGQGDTE. The whole CDR3 sequence is CASRGQGDTEAFF.